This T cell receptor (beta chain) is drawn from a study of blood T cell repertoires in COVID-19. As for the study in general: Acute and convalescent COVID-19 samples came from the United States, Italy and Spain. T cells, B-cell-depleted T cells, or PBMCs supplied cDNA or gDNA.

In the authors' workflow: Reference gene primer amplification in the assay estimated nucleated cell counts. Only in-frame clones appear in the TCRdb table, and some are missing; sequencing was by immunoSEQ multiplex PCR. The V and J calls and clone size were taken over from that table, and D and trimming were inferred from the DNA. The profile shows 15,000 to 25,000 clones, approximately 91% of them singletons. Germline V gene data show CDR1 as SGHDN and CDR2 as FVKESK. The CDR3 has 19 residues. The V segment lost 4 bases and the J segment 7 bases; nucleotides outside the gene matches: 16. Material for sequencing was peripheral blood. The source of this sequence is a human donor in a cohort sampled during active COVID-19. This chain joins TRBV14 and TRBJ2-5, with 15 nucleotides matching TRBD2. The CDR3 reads CASSRTKALRTSGGGTQYF. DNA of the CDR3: TGTGCCAGCAGCCGAACTAAAGCCCTCCGGACTAGCGGGGGGGGGACCCAGTACTTC.